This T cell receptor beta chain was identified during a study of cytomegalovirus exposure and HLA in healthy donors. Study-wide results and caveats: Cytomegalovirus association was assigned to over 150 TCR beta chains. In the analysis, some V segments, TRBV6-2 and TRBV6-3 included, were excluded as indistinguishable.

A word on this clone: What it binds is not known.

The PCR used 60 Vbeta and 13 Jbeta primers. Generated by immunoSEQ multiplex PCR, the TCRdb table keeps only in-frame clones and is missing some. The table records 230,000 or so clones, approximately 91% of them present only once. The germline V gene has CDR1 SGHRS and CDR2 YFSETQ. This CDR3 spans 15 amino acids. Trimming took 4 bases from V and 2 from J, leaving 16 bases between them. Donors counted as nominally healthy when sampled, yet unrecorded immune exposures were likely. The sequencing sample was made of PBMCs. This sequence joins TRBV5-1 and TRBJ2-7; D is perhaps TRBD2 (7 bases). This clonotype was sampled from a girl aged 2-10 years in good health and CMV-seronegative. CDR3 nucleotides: TGCGCCAGCAGCCCGGAGGGGGGGGGTCCCTACGAGCAGTACTTC. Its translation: CASSPEGGGPYEQYF.